This TCR beta chain was observed in a study of blood T cell repertoires in COVID-19. This CDR3 is 15 amino acids long. Per germline, CDR1 SGDLS and CDR2 YYNGEE. With V trimmed by 4 bases and J by 8 bases, 12 bases remained unmatched. Sequencing used immunoSEQ multiplex PCR; TCRdb keeps in-frame clones, though not all of them. Altogether some 100,000 clones are present, approximately 90% being singletons, with the ten largest covering roughly 5%. The chain combines TRBV9 with TRBJ2-1, with 7 bases matching TRBD2. What was sequenced was peripheral blood. This TCR came from a woman older than 75 with active COVID-19. In DNA form, the CDR3 reads TGTGCCAGCAGCACACACATAACTAGCGCCTATGAGCAGTTCTTC. This translates into CASSTHITSAYEQFF.